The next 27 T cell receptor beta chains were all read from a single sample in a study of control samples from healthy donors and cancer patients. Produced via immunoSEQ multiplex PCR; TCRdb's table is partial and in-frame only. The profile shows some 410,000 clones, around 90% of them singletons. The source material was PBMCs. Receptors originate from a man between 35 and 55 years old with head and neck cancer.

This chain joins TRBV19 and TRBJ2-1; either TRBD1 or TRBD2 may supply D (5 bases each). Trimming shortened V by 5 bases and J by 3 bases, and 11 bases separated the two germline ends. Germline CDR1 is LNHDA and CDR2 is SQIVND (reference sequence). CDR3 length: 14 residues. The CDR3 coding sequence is TGTGCCAGTAGTCCTCGGGACCTCTACAATGAGCAGTTCTTC. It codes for CASSPRDLYNEQFF.

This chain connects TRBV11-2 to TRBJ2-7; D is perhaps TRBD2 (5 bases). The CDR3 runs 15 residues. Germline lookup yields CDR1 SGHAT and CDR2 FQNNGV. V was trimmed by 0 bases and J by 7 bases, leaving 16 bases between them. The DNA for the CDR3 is TGTGCCAGCAGCTTAGACCTGTTGGGCAGCGGAGAGCAGTACTTC. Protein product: CASSLDLLGSGEQYF.

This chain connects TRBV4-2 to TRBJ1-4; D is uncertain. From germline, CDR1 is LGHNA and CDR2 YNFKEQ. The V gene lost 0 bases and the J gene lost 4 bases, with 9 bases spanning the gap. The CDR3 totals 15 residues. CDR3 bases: TGTGCCAGCAGCCAAGAGTGGGCCGTTAATGAAAAACTGTTTTTT. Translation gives CASSQEWAVNEKLFF.

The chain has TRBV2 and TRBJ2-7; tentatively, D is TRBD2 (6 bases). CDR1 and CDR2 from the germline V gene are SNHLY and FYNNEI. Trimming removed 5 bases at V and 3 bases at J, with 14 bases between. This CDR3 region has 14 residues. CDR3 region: CASSSTGRIYEQYF. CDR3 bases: TGTGCCAGCAGTTCTACCGGGAGAATCTACGAGCAGTACTTC.

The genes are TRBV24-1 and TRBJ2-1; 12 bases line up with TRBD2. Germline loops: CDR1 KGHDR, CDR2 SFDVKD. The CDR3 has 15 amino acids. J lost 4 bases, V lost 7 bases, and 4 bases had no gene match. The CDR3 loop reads CATSAGLAGYNEQFF. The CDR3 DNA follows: TGTGCCACCAGCGCGGGACTAGCGGGTTACAATGAGCAGTTCTTC.

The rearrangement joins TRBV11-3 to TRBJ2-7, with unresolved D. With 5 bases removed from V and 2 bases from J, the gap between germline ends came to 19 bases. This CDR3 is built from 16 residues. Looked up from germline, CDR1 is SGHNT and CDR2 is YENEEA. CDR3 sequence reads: CASSPSGTSKAYEQYF. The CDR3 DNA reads TGTGCCAGCAGCCCCAGTGGAACGTCGAAGGCCTACGAGCAGTACTTC.

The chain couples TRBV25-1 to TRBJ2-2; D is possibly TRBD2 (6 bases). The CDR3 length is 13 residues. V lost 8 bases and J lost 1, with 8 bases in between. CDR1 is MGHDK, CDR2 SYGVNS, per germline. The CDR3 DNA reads TGTGCCAGCGGAGGGGTGAACACCGGGGAGCTGTTTTTT. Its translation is CASGGVNTGELFF. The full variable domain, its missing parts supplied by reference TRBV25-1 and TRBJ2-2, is EADIYQTPRYLVIGTGKKITLECSQTMGHDKMYWYQQDPGMELHLIHYSYGVNSTEKGDLSSESTVSRIRTEHFPLTLESARPSHTSQYLCASGGVNTGELFFGEGSRLTVL.

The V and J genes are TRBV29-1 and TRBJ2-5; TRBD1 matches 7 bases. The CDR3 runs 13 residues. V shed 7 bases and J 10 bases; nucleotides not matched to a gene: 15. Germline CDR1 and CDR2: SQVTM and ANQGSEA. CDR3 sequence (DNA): TGCAGCGCCCAGGGACAGTCCTCACCCATCCAGTACTTC. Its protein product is CSAQGQSSPIQYF.

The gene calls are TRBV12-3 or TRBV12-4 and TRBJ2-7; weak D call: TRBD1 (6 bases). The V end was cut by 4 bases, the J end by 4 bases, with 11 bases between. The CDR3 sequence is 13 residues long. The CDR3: CASSSLQGYEQYF. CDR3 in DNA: TGTGCCAGCAGTTCACTGCAGGGGTACGAGCAGTACTTC.

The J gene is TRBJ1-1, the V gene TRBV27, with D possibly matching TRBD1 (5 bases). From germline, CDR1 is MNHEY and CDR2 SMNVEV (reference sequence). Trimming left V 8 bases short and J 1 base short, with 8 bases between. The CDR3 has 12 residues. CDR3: CASVGGNTEAFF. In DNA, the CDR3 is TGTGCCAGCGTTGGGGGGAACACTGAAGCTTTCTTT.

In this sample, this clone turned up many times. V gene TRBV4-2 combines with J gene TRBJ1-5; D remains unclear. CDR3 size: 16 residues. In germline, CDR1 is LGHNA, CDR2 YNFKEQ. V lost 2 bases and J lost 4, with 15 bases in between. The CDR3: CASSQNGLEQNQPQHF. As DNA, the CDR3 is TGTGCCAGCAGCCAAAATGGACTGGAACAGAATCAGCCCCAGCATTTT.

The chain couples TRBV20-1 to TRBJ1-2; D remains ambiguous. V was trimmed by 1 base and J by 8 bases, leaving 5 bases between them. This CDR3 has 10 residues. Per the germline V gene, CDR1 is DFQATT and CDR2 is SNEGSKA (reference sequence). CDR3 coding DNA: TGCAGTGCTAGAGGGGAGGGCTACACCTTC. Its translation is CSARGEGYTF.

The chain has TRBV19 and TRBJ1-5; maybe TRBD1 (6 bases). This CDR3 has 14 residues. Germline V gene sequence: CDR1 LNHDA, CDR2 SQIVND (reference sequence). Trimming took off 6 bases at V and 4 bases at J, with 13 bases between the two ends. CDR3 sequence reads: CASRGGHGNQPQHF. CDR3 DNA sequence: TGTGCCAGTAGGGGGGGACACGGTAATCAGCCCCAGCATTTT.

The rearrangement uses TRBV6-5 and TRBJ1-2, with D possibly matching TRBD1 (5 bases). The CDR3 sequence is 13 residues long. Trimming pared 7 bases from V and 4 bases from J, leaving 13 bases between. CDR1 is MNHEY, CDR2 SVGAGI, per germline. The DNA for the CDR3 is TGTGCCAGCAACGACCGGGACGGCTATGGCTACACCTTC. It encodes CASNDRDGYGYTF.

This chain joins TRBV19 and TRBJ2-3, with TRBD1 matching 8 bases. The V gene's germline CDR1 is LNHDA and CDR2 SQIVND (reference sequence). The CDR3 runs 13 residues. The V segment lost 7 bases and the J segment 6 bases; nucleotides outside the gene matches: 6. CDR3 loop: CASIDRGTDTQYF. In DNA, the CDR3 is TGTGCCAGTATAGACAGGGGTACCGATACGCAGTATTTT.

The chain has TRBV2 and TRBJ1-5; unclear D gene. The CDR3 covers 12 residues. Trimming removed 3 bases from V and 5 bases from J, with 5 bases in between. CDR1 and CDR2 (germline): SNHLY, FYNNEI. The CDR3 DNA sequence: TGTGCCAGCAGTGATCCGTATCAGCCCCAGCATTTT. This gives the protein CASSDPYQPQHF.

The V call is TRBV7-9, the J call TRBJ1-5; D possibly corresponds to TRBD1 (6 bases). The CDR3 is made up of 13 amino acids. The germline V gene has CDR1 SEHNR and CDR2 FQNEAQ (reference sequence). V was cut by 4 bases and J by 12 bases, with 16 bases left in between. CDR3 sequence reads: CASSSEGGEIQHF. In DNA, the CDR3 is TGTGCCAGCAGCTCGGAGGGGGGTGAGATCCAGCATTTT.

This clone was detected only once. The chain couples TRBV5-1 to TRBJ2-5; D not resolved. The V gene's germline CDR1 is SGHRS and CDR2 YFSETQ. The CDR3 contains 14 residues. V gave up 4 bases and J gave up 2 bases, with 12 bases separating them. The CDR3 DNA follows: TGCGCCAGCAGCCCTGGCGGCATTCAAGAGACCCAGTACTTC. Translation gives CASSPGGIQETQYF.

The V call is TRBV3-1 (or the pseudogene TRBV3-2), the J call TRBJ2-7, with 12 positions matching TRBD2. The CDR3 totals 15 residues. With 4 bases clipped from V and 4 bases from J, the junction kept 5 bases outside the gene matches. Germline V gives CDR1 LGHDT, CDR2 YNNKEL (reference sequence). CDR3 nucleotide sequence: TGTGCCAGCAGCCCTCTAGCGGGAGGGCCGTACGAGCAGTACTTC. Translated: CASSPLAGGPYEQYF.

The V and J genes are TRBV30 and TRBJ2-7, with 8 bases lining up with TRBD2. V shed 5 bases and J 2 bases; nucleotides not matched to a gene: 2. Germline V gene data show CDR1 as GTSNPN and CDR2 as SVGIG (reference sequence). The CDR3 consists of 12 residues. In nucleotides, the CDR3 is TGTGCCTGGCGCGGGGGGACCTACGAGCAGTACTTC. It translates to CAWRGGTYEQYF.

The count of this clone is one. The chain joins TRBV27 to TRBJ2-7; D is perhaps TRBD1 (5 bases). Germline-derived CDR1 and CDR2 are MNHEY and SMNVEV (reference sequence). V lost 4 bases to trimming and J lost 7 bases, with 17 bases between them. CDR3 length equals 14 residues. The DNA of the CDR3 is TGTGCCAGCAGTTGGCAGGGATACGTAGGAGAGCAGTACTTC. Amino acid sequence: CASSWQGYVGEQYF.

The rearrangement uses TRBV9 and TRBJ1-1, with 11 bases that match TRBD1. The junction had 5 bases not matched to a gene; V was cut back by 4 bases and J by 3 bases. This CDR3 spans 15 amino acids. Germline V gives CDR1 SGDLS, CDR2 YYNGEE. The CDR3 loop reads CASSSGTGGYTEAFF. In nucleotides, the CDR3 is TGTGCCAGCAGCTCCGGGACAGGGGGATACACTGAAGCTTTCTTT.

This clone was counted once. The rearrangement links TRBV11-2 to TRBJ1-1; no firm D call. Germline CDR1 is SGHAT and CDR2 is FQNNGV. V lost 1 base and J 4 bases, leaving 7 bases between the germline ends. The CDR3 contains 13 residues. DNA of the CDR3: TGTGCCAGCAGCTTAGTTCGTCTCACTGAAGCTTTCTTT. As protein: CASSLVRLTEAFF.

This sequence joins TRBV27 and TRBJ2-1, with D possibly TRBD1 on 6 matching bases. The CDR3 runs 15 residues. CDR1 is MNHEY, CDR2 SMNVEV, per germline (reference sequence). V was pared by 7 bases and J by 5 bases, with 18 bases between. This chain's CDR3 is CASTTGSLAHNEQFF. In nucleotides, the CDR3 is TGTGCCAGCACTACAGGGTCTTTGGCACACAATGAGCAGTTCTTC.

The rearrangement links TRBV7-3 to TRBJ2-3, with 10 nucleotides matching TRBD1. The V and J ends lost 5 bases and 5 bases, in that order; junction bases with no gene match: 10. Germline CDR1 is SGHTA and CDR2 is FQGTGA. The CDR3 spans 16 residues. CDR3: CASSPSTGGREDTQYF. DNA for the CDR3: TGTGCCAGCAGCCCGTCGACAGGGGGCCGCGAAGATACGCAGTATTTT. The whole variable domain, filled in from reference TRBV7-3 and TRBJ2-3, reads GAGVSQTPSNKVTEKGKYVELRCDPISGHTALYWYRQSLGQGPEFLIYFQGTGAADDSGLPNDRFFAVRPEGSVSTLKIQRTERGDSAVYLCASSPSTGGREDTQYFGPGTRLTVL.

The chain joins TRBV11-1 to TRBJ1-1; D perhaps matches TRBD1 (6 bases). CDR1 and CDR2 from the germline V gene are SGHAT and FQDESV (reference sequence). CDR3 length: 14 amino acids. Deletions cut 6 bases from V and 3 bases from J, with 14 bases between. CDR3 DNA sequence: TGTGCCAGCAGGCCGGGACACAGGGACACTGAAGCTTTCTTT. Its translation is CASRPGHRDTEAFF.

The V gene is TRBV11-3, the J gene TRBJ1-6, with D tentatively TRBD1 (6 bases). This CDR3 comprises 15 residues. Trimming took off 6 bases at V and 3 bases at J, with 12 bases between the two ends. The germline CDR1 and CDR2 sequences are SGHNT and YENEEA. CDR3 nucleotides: TGTGCCAGCAGGGATGGGACAATCTATAATTCACCCCTCCACTTT. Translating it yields CASRDGTIYNSPLHF.